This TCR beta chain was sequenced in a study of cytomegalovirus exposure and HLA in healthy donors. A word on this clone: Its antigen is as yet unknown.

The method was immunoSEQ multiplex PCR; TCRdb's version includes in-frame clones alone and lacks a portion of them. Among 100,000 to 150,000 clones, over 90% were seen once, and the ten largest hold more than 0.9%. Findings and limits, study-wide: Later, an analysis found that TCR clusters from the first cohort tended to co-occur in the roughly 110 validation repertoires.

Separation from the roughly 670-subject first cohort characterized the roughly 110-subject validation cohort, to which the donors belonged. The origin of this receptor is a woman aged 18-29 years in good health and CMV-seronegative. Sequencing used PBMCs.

The CDR3 region has the DNA TGTGCCAGCAGCTTACAGGTAGTGGAGACCCAGTACTTC. Amino acid sequence: CASSLQVVETQYF. The V gene is TRBV5-6, the J gene TRBJ2-5; perhaps TRBD1 as D (5 bases). Germline CDR1 SGHDT, CDR2 YYEEEE. This CDR3 contains 13 residues. V was pared by 2 bases and J by 5 bases, with 10 bases between.